The 24 T cell receptor beta chains below were found in one sample sequenced in a study of T-cell reconstitution after alpha-beta-depleted transplantation in children. The authors prepared the TCRbeta library with unique molecular identifiers. MiXCR, run by TCRdb on the PCR reads, gives a single entry per CDR3 protein. The sample holds 80,000 or so distinct CDR3 sequences, approximately 14% seen once. Sample: PBMCs, mostly from graft donor cells, taken 180 days after TCRalphabeta/CD19-depleted stem cell transplant. The source of these receptors is a male patient aged 2-9 years who had a stem cell transplant for acute lymphoblastic leukemia, so the T cells may come from the graft donor.

This sequence joins TRBV11-1 and TRBJ2-3; 7 bases match TRBD2. Germline V gene lookup returns CDR1 SGHAT and CDR2 FQDESV (reference sequence). V was clipped by 1 base and J by 0 bases; unmatched bases: 10. The length of the CDR3 is 18 residues. CDR3 in amino acids: CASSLVSHRGDSTDTQYF. CDR3 nucleotides: TGTGCCAGCAGCTTAGTGAGTCATCGGGGGGACAGCACAGATACGCAGTATTTT.

The rearrangement joins TRBV29-1 to TRBJ1-2; D possibly corresponds to TRBD1 (5 bases). The germline V gene encodes CDR1 SQVTM and CDR2 ANQGSEA. V was trimmed by 4 bases and J by 4 bases, leaving 16 bases between them. There are 14 residues in the CDR3. The CDR3 DNA reads as TGCAGCGTTGGGTCGGCAGGGCCGACCTATGGCTACACCTTC. Its protein product is CSVGSAGPTYGYTF.

This clonotype showed up just a few times. This sequence joins TRBV20-1 and TRBJ1-5; 7 nucleotides agree with TRBD1. The CDR3 sequence is 14 residues long. Trimming removed 5 bases from V and 5 bases from J; junction bases left unmatched: 9. Germline V gives CDR1 DFQATT, CDR2 SNEGSKA (reference sequence). In DNA, the CDR3 is TGCAGTGCTCCTGACAGGGAGTGGGATCAGCCCCAGCATTTT. It is translated as CSAPDREWDQPQHF.

The gene calls are TRBV20-1 and TRBJ2-4; 10 nucleotides line up with TRBD2. V lost 3 bases to trimming and J lost 0 bases; unmatched junction nucleotides: 14. Germline V gives CDR1 DFQATT, CDR2 SNEGSKA (reference sequence). The CDR3 extends over 19 amino acids. CDR3 protein: CSASAWTSGFPLAKNIQYF. The CDR3 DNA sequence: TGCAGTGCTAGTGCCTGGACTAGCGGATTTCCTTTAGCCAAAAACATTCAGTACTTC.

The rearrangement uses TRBV9 and TRBJ1-3, with D unclear. Germline CDR1 and CDR2: SGDLS and YYNGEE. The CDR3 length is 14 residues. V lost 0 bases and J 0 bases, leaving 4 bases between the germline ends. CDR3 in amino acids: CASSVGLSGNTIYF. In DNA form, the CDR3 reads TGTGCCAGCAGCGTAGGTCTCTCTGGAAACACCATATATTTT. Variable domain in full (rest from reference TRBV9 and TRBJ1-3): DSGVTQTPKHLITATGQRVTLRCSPRSGDLSVYWYQQSLDQGLQFLIQYYNGEERAKGNILERFSAQQFPDLHSELNLSSLELGDSALYFCASSVGLSGNTIYFGEGSWLTVV.

The sample holds many counts of this clonotype. The chain carries TRBV7-2 and TRBJ1-2, with TRBD1 matching over 7 bases. Germline CDR1 SGHTA, CDR2 FQGNSA. The CDR3 sequence is 14 residues long. Trimming took 6 bases from V and 2 from J; bases not matched to a gene: 6. In DNA form, the CDR3 reads TGTGCCAGCAGGATAGGGGGCGCGAACTATGGCTACACCTTC. Protein: CASRIGGANYGYTF.

This clonotype was found many times. The V gene is TRBV6-5, the J gene TRBJ1-2; 8 nucleotides match TRBD1. There are 15 residues in the CDR3. Germline V gives CDR1 MNHEY, CDR2 SVGAGI. The J segment lost 4 bases and the V segment lost 2 bases, leaving 6 bases of the junction unmatched. DNA for the CDR3: TGTGCCAGCAGTTACCTCAGGGGGCGGGTCTATGGCTACACCTTC. Its protein is CASSYLRGRVYGYTF.

This clonotype was counted only a few times. J is TRBJ1-2 and V is TRBV20-1; the D is unclear. This CDR3 region has 12 residues. The germline CDR1 and CDR2 sequences are DFQATT and SNEGSKA (reference sequence). V was clipped by 1 base and J by 6 bases, with 9 bases between them. The CDR3 protein is CSARGHLHGYTF. The DNA for the CDR3 is TGCAGTGCTAGAGGACATTTGCATGGCTACACCTTC.

CDR3 sequence: CSARDEEKRGNQPQHF. CDR3 coding DNA: TGCAGTGCTAGAGATGAGGAGAAACGGGGCAATCAGCCCCAGCATTTT. The chain is built from TRBV20-1 and TRBJ1-5, with unresolved D. The CDR3 length is 16 residues. Trimming cost V 0 bases and J 2 bases, with 14 bases left between them. Looked up from germline, CDR1 is DFQATT and CDR2 is SNEGSKA (reference sequence).

This clonotype occurred a few times. The rearrangement uses TRBV12-3 or TRBV12-4 and TRBJ2-3, with 8 bases identical to TRBD2. The CDR3 is 14 residues long. V was pared by 6 bases and J by 1 base, with 3 bases of the junction left unmatched. The CDR3 loop is CASSRLARTDTQYF. CDR3 in DNA: TGTGCCAGCAGCCGACTAGCGCGCACAGATACGCAGTATTTT.

The V gene is TRBV5-1, the J gene TRBJ2-3, with 10 nucleotides matching TRBD2. V shed 3 bases, J shed 10 bases, and the junction held 14 bases outside the gene matches. The CDR3 spans 16 residues. Germline-derived CDR1 and CDR2 are SGHRS and YFSETQ. The CDR3 here is CASSWDPLAGKLPQYF. The CDR3 DNA follows: TGCGCCAGCAGCTGGGACCCACTAGCGGGGAAGCTCCCGCAGTATTTT.

This clonotype was recorded a few times. This chain joins TRBV7-2 and TRBJ1-6; no clear D gene. The CDR3 has 16 amino acids. V lost 11 bases and J lost 4, with 21 bases in between. Germline V gene data show CDR1 as SGHTA and CDR2 as FQGNSA. The CDR3 sequence is CASSAVVRAYNSPLHF. In nucleotides, the CDR3 is TGTGCCTCGAGCGCAGTTGTGAGGGCTTATAATTCACCCCTCCACTTT.

The rearrangement links TRBV5-4 to TRBJ1-2, with unresolved D. Germline V lookup: CDR1 SGHNT, CDR2 YYREEE (reference sequence). V was clipped by 1 base and J by 2 bases, with 9 bases between them. CDR3 length: 14 amino acids. The CDR3 loop is CASSLRQTNYGYTF. The DNA of the CDR3 is TGTGCCAGCAGCTTGAGGCAGACCAACTATGGCTACACCTTC.

The V and J genes are TRBV20-1 and TRBJ1-2; TRBD1 aligns across 11 bases. V trimming: 5 bases; J trimming: 2 bases; junction bases outside the gene matches: 4. The CDR3 sequence is 14 residues long. The V gene's germline CDR1 is DFQATT and CDR2 SNEGSKA (reference sequence). DNA of the CDR3: TGCAGTGCTGGAGGGACAGGGGGAAACTATGGCTACACCTTC. This gives the protein CSAGGTGGNYGYTF.

This clonotype was observed a few times. Written as DNA, the CDR3 is TGTGCCATCAGTGAGTCACTCCTATCGAGCGGGAGGTTCCACGAGCAGTACTTC. Amino acid sequence: CAISESLLSSGRFHEQYF. The chain combines TRBV10-3 with TRBJ2-7; 9 bases are shared with TRBD2. CDR1 and CDR2 (germline): ENHRY, SYGVKD. The CDR3 extends over 18 amino acids. V was pared by 0 bases and J by 5 bases, with 14 bases of the junction left unmatched.

The V and J genes are TRBV5-4 and TRBJ2-3; D ambiguous. The ends were cut back, 3 bases at V and 3 bases at J, with 14 bases in the middle. Germline V lookup: CDR1 SGHNT, CDR2 YYREEE (reference sequence). The length of the CDR3 is 15 residues. This chain's CDR3 is CASSSEGSETDTQYF. The CDR3 nucleotides read TGTGCCAGCAGCTCTGAAGGGTCAGAGACAGATACGCAGTATTTT.

This clonotype was found a few times. J is TRBJ1-1 and V is TRBV12-3 or TRBV12-4; D may be TRBD1 (5 bases). Trimming left V 6 bases short and J 2 bases short, with 13 bases between. This CDR3 comprises 14 residues. The CDR3 loop is CASSRGQGNTEAFF. In DNA, the CDR3 is TGTGCCAGCAGCAGAGGACAAGGCAACACTGAAGCTTTCTTT.

This chain joins TRBV5-1 and TRBJ1-2; D perhaps matches TRBD1 (5 bases). This CDR3 region has 13 residues. V lost 2 bases to trimming and J lost 7 bases, with 12 bases between them. Germline CDR1 reads SGHRS; CDR2 reads YFSETQ. The CDR3 DNA sequence: TGCGCCAGCAGCTTAGCAGGGTTGAGTGGCTACACCTTC. Encoded protein: CASSLAGLSGYTF.

The chain carries TRBV6-5 and TRBJ2-4; D is perhaps TRBD2 (5 bases). The germline V gene encodes CDR1 MNHEY and CDR2 SVGAGI. Trimming took 8 bases from V and 10 from J, leaving 12 bases between them. This CDR3 has 11 residues. The CDR3 DNA follows: TGTGCCAGCTCCGCAGGAGGAATTCAGTACTTC. Translating gives CASSAGGIQYF.

This clonotype was detected a few times. This chain connects TRBV5-1 to TRBJ2-7, with 7 bases aligning to TRBD1. This CDR3 has 14 residues. Germline CDR1 is SGHRS and CDR2 is YFSETQ. Trimming removed 4 bases from V and 5 bases from J; junction bases left unmatched: 9. CDR3 DNA sequence: TGCGCCAGCAGCCCAGGGGTAGGGGGCCACGAGCAGTACTTC. Its translation: CASSPGVGGHEQYF.

This CDR3 is CAISPGSSNEQYF. The CDR3 DNA follows: TGTGCCATCAGTCCAGGGTCCTCGAACGAGCAGTACTTC. This chain joins TRBV10-3 and TRBJ2-7, with D possibly TRBD1 on 5 matching bases. Trimming removed 5 bases from V and 5 bases from J, with 13 bases in between. Germline V gene data show CDR1 as ENHRY and CDR2 as SYGVKD. The CDR3 extends over 13 amino acids.

The rearrangement links TRBV7-9 to TRBJ2-3; no firm D call. The germline V gene encodes CDR1 SEHNR and CDR2 FQNEAQ (reference sequence). The V end was cut by 1 base, the J end by 2 bases, with 10 bases between. The CDR3 is made up of 15 amino acids. CDR3 DNA: TGTGCCAGCAGCTTAGGTTCATTCTTCACAGATACGCAGTATTTT. This codes for CASSLGSFFTDTQYF.

The V call is TRBV9, the J call TRBJ1-3; TRBD1 matches 8 bases. The length of the CDR3 is 16 residues. The V segment lost 4 bases and the J segment 4 bases; nucleotides outside the gene matches: 10. Germline V gene sequence: CDR1 SGDLS, CDR2 YYNGEE. As DNA, the CDR3 is TGTGCCAGCAGCCCTCACGACAGGGGTTCAGGAAACACCATATATTTT. It encodes CASSPHDRGSGNTIYF. The full variable domain, in which reference TRBV9 and TRBJ1-3 provide the parts outside the CDR3, is DSGVTQTPKHLITATGQRVTLRCSPRSGDLSVYWYQQSLDQGLQFLIQYYNGEERAKGNILERFSAQQFPDLHSELNLSSLELGDSALYFCASSPHDRGSGNTIYFGEGSWLTVV.

Only a few counts were recorded for this clonotype. This chain joins TRBV20-1 and TRBJ2-7; 8 nucleotides match TRBD1. Germline-derived CDR1 and CDR2 are DFQATT and SNEGSKA (reference sequence). The CDR3 loop spans 12 amino acids. With V trimmed by 5 bases and J by 3 bases, 3 bases remained unmatched. CDR3: CSAGDRHYEQYF. The CDR3 DNA is TGCAGTGCTGGGGACAGGCACTACGAGCAGTACTTC.